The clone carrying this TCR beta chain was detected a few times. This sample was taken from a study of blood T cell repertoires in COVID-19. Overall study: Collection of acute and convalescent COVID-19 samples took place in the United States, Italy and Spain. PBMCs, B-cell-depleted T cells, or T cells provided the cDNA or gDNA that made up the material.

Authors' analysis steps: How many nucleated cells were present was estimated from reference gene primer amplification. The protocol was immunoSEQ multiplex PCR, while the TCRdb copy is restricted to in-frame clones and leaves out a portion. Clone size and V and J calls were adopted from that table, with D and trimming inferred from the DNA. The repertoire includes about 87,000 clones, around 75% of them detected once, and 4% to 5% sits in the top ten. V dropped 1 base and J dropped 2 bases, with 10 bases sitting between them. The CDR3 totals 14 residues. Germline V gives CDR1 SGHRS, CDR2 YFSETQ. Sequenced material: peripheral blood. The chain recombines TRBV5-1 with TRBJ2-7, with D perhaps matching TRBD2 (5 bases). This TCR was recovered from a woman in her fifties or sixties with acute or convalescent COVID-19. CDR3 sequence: CASSLNGEPYEQYF. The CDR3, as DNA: TGCGCCAGCAGCTTGAACGGGGAGCCCTACGAGCAGTACTTC. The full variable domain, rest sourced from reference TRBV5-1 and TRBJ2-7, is KAGVTQTPRYLIKTRGQQVTLSCSPISGHRSVSWYQQTPGQGLQFLFEYFSETQRNKGNFPGRFSGRQFSNSRSEMNVSTLELGDSALYLCASSLNGEPYEQYFGPGTRLTVT.